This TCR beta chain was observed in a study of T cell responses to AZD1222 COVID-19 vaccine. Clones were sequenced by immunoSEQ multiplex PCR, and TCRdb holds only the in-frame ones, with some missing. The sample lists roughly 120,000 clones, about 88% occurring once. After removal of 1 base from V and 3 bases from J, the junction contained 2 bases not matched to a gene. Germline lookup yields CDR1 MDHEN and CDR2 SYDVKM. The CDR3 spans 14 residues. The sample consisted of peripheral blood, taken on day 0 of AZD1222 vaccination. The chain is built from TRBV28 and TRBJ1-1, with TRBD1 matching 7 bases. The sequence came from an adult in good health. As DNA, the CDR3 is TGTGCCAGCAGTTTATTGCAGGGGGACACTGAAGCTTTCTTT. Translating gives CASSLLQGDTEAFF.